Listed below are T cell receptor beta chains from one sample, sequenced in a study of CD8 T cells in ankylosing spondylitis. TCRdb re-called the 5' RACE reads through MiXCR, storing one row per CDR3 protein. This sample yields roughly 150,000 distinct CDR3 sequences, of which around 32% are seen a single time; 6% belongs to the top ten. Specimen: synovial fluid, either unsorted or a sorted T cell fraction (not recorded which). The receptor source for this set is a male donor with ankylosing spondylitis. Each CDR3 is given with its conserved first and last residue. The order of the fields is clone size, J gene, V gene, D gene, CDR3 protein, CDR3 DNA. D genes are given only for firm matches. Expanded clones are given a class, and other clones once, few, many or no size at all.

clone_size: NA; j_call: TRBJ1-5; v_call: TRBV20-1; d_call: NA; cdr3_aa: CSASGGGNQPQHF; cdr3_nt: TGCAGTGCTAGCGGGGGCGGCAATCAGCCCCAGCATTTT
clone_size: few; j_call: TRBJ2-2; v_call: TRBV6-1; d_call: TRBD2; cdr3_aa: CASRALADTGELFF; cdr3_nt: TGTGCCAGCAGGGCCCTAGCGGACACCGGGGAGCTGTTTTTT
clone_size: NA; j_call: TRBJ2-5; v_call: TRBV9; d_call: NA; cdr3_aa: CASSAGWAVQETQYF; cdr3_nt: TGTGCCAGCAGCGCAGGGTGGGCGGTCCAAGAGACCCAGTACTTC
clone_size: many; j_call: TRBJ1-3; v_call: TRBV5-1; d_call: TRBD1; cdr3_aa: CASSSATGVGNTIYF; cdr3_nt: TGCGCCAGCAGCTCGGCCACAGGGGTCGGAAACACCATATATTTT
clone_size: few; j_call: TRBJ1-5; v_call: TRBV12-3/TRBV12-4; d_call: TRBD1; cdr3_aa: CASSNSDRARQPQHF; cdr3_nt: TGTGCCAGCAGTAACTCAGACAGGGCTCGGCAGCCCCAGCATTTT
clone_size: NA; j_call: TRBJ2-5; v_call: TRBV7-2; d_call: TRBD1; cdr3_aa: CASSLGQGGWETQYF; cdr3_nt: TGTGCCAGCAGCTTAGGACAGGGGGGTTGGGAGACCCAGTACTTC
clone_size: NA; j_call: TRBJ2-7; v_call: TRBV6-2/TRBV6-3; d_call: NA; cdr3_aa: CASSYAGAGFDEQYF; cdr3_nt: TGTGCCAGCAGTTACGCGGGGGCAGGCTTTGACGAGCAGTACTTC
clone_size: NA; j_call: TRBJ2-4; v_call: TRBV12-3/TRBV12-4; d_call: TRBD2; cdr3_aa: CASSFGPERGASKNIQYF; cdr3_nt: TGTGCCAGCAGTTTCGGACCCGAGCGGGGGGCCTCCAAAAACATTCAGTACTTC
clone_size: NA; j_call: TRBJ2-2; v_call: TRBV11-2; d_call: NA; cdr3_aa: CASSSDSGNTGELFF; cdr3_nt: TGTGCCAGCAGCTCCGATAGCGGGAACACCGGGGAGCTGTTTTTT
clone_size: NA; j_call: TRBJ2-3; v_call: TRBV12-3/TRBV12-4; d_call: NA; cdr3_aa: CASRTGSRGDTQYF; cdr3_nt: TGTGCCAGCAGAACCGGGTCACGGGGAGATACGCAGTATTTT
clone_size: NA; j_call: TRBJ1-5; v_call: TRBV20-1; d_call: NA; cdr3_aa: CSARLSGRGLQPQHF; cdr3_nt: TGCAGTGCTAGATTGTCGGGAAGAGGCCTTCAGCCCCAGCATTTT
clone_size: NA; j_call: TRBJ2-5; v_call: TRBV20-1; d_call: NA; cdr3_aa: CSAWTKETQYF; cdr3_nt: TGCAGTGCGTGGACTAAAGAGACCCAGTACTTC
clone_size: many; j_call: TRBJ2-7; v_call: TRBV3-1; d_call: TRBD2; cdr3_aa: CASSRASGTSGASSYEQYF; cdr3_nt: TGTGCCAGCAGTCGGGCCTCCGGGACTAGCGGAGCAAGTAGCTACGAGCAGTACTTC
clone_size: once; j_call: TRBJ1-2; v_call: TRBV3-1; d_call: NA; cdr3_aa: CATLPGQASTGHGYTF; cdr3_nt: TGTGCCACTTTACCGGGACAAGCTTCGACGGGGCATGGCTACACCTTC
clone_size: NA; j_call: TRBJ2-3; v_call: TRBV9; d_call: NA; cdr3_aa: CASSVRQGPDTQYF; cdr3_nt: TGTGCCAGCAGCGTCCGTCAGGGGCCAGATACGCAGTATTTT
clone_size: few; j_call: TRBJ2-4; v_call: TRBV6-1; d_call: TRBD1; cdr3_aa: CASRDLGQLKNIQYF; cdr3_nt: TGTGCCAGCAGAGACTTGGGACAGCTGAAAAACATTCAGTACTTC
clone_size: many; j_call: TRBJ2-1; v_call: TRBV12-3/TRBV12-4; d_call: NA; cdr3_aa: CASSLDEGGHKANEQFF; cdr3_nt: TGTGCCAGCAGTTTAGACGAGGGGGGACATAAGGCCAATGAGCAGTTCTTC
clone_size: NA; j_call: TRBJ2-1; v_call: TRBV11-2; d_call: TRBD2; cdr3_aa: CASSLAGGRADEQFF; cdr3_nt: TGTGCCAGCAGCTTAGCTGGCGGGAGGGCCGATGAGCAGTTCTTC
clone_size: many; j_call: TRBJ2-7; v_call: TRBV7-2; d_call: TRBD2; cdr3_aa: CASSPGLAGPSAEQYF; cdr3_nt: TGTGCCAGCAGCCCTGGACTAGCGGGACCTTCTGCCGAGCAGTACTTC
clone_size: few; j_call: TRBJ1-4; v_call: TRBV6-5; d_call: NA; cdr3_aa: CASSYSTENEKLFF; cdr3_nt: TGTGCCAGCAGTTACTCCACAGAGAATGAAAAACTGTTTTTT
clone_size: NA; j_call: TRBJ2-1; v_call: TRBV5-6; d_call: TRBD2; cdr3_aa: CASSATPGGGGIYNEQFF; cdr3_nt: TGTGCCAGCAGCGCGACACCCGGGGGCGGGGGGATCTACAATGAGCAGTTCTTC
clone_size: NA; j_call: TRBJ2-7; v_call: TRBV6-1; d_call: NA; cdr3_aa: CASSLLFGEQYF; cdr3_nt: TGTGCCAGCAGCCTTCTCTTCGGGGAGCAGTACTTC
clone_size: NA; j_call: TRBJ2-1; v_call: TRBV29-1; d_call: TRBD1; cdr3_aa: CSVARDRAFNEQFF; cdr3_nt: TGCAGCGTCGCCAGGGACAGGGCCTTCAATGAGCAGTTCTTC
clone_size: few; j_call: TRBJ1-4; v_call: TRBV7-9; d_call: NA; cdr3_aa: CASSPAGSEKLFF; cdr3_nt: TGTGCCAGCAGCCCCGCAGGGAGCGAAAAACTGTTTTTT